This TCR beta chain was retrieved from a study of sequential checkpoint blockade in melanoma. Study-wide context: Both treatment sequences were followed by maintenance nivolumab.

Notes on the study in general: About 30 times likelier clinical benefit followed increased tumor T-cell fraction and clonality.

This clone came up a few times. Its antigen is not identified. CDR3 length: 14 amino acids. Looked up from germline, CDR1 is SGDLS and CDR2 is YYNGEE. V was pared by 5 bases and J by 3 bases, with 14 bases between. Treatment meaning: randomized to nivolumab then ipilimumab (arm A) or the reverse (arm B). Assay used: immunoSEQ multiplex PCR; TCRdb lists only in-frame clones, some missing. The data show fewer than 15,000 clones, under 25% seen once. The V and J genes are TRBV9 and TRBJ2-5; the D gene is possibly TRBD2 (6 bases). The sequence came from a human donor with melanoma. The material sequenced was tumor tissue (inferred from file names), taken from a patient given nivolumab and ipilimumab in sequence. The CDR3 reads CASSSGLLEETQYF. CDR3 in DNA: TGTGCCAGCAGTTCGGGACTTCTAGAAGAGACCCAGTACTTC.